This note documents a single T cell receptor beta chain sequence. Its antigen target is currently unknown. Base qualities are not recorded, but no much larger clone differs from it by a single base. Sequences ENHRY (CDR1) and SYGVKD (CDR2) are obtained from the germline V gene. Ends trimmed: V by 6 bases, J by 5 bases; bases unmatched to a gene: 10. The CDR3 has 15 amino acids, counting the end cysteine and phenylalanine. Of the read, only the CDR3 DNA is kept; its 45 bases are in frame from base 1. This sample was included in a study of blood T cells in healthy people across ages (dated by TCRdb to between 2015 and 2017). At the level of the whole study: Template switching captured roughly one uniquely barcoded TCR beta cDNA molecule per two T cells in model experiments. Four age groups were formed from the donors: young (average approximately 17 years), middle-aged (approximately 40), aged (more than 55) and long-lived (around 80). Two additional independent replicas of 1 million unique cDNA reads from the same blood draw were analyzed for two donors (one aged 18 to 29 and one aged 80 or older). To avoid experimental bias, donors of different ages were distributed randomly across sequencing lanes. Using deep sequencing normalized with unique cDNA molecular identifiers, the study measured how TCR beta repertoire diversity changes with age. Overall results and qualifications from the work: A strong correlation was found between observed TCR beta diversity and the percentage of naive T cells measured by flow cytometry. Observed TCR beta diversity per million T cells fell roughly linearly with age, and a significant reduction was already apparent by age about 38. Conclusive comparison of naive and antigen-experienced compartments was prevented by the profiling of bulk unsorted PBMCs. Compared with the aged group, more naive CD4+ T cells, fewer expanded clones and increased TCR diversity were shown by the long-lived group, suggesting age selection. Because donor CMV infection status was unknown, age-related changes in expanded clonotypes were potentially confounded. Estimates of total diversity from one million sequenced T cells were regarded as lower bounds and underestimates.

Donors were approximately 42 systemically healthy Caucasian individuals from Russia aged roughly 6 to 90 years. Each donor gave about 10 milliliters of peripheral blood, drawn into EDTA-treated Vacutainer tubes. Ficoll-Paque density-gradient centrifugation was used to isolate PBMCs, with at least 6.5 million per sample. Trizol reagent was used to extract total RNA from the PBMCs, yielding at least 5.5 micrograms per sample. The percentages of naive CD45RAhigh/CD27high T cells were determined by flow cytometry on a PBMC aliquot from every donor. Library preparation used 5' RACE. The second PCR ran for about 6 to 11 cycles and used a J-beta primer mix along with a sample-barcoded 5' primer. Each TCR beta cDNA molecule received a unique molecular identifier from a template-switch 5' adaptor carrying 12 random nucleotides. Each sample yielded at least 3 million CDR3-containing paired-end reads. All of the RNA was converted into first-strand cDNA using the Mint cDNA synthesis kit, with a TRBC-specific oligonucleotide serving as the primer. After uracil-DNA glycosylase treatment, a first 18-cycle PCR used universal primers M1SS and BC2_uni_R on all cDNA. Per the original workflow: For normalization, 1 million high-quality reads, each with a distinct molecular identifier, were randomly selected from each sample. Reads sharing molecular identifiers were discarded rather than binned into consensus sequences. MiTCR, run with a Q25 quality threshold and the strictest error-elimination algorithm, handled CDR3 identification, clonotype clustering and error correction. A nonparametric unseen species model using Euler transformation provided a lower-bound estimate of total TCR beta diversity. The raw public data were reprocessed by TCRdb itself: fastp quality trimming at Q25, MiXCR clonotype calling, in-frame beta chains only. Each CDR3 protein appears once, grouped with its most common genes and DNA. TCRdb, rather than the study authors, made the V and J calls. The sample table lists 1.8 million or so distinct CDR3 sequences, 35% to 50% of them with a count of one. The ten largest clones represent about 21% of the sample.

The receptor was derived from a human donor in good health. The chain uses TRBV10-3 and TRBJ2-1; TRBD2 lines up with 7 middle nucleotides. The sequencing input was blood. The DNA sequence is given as TGTGCCATCAGAGACGGGGGGTTTCGAAACAATGAGCAGTTCTTC. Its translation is CAIRDGGFRNNEQFF.